The TCR beta chain described here comes from a study of monozygotic twins with inflammatory bowel disease. Via template switching, UMIs carrying a 6-nucleotide sample barcode were introduced. TCRdb processed the 5' RACE reads again and assigns one entry to each CDR3 protein, with no DNA. The sample table includes 310,000 or so distinct CDR3 sequences. From germline, CDR1 is KGHDR and CDR2 SFDVKD. CDR3 length equals 13 residues. On this clonotype itself: What it binds is unknown.

The study's findings and limits: Subtypes among T cells remained indistinguishable.

The sample consisted of blood. The origin of this receptor is a human donor with ulcerative colitis or Crohn's disease, or a healthy co-twin of an affected twin (not recorded which). This rearrangement joins TRBV24-1 to TRBJ2-1. This CDR3 reads CATSDWVYNEQFF.